The T cell receptor beta chain under discussion was sequenced for a study of naive and memory T cell subsets. Findings and caveats of the study: Naive repertoires, especially CD8, held a few larger clonotypes, possibly memory cells re-expressing CD45RA. Naive and memory repertoire findings lacked a ground truth for validation.

Separate alpha and beta amplification began at the second PCR step. Cells stained for CD3, CD4, CD8, CD45RA, CD27 and viability were sorted into four CD45RA/CD27 subsets. A few counts support this clonotype. Its antigen is as yet unknown. An equimolar mix of two oligonucleotides served as the beta constant-region primer for TRBC1 and TRBC2. TCRdb ran MiXCR on the UMI-ligation and nested PCR reads and lists one entry per CDR3 protein. Of some 150,000 distinct CDR3 sequences in the sample, about 17% were seen once. The clonotype was recovered from a human donor in good health. The sequenced material came from naive CD4+ T cells from blood.

Here the CDR3 reads CASSQSQFGETQYF. CDR3 coding DNA: TGTGCCAGCAGCCAGAGTCAGTTCGGAGAGACCCAGTACTTC. The chain employs TRBV6-1 and TRBJ2-5; D uncertain. Germline-derived CDR1 and CDR2 are MNHNS and SASEGT. Trimming shortened V by 6 bases and J by 4 bases, and 15 bases separated the two germline ends. This CDR3 contains 14 residues.